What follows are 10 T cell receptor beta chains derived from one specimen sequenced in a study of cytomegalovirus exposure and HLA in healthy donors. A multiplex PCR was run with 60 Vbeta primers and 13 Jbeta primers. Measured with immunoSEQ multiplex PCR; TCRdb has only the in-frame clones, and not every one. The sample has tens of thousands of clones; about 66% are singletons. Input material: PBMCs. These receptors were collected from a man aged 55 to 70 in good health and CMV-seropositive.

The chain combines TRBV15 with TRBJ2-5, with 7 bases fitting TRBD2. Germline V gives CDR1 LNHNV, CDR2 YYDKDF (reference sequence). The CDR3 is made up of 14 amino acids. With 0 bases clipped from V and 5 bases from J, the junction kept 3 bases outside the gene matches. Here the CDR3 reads CATSRDGGTETQYF. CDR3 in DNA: TGTGCCACCAGCAGAGACGGGGGGACGGAGACCCAGTACTTC.

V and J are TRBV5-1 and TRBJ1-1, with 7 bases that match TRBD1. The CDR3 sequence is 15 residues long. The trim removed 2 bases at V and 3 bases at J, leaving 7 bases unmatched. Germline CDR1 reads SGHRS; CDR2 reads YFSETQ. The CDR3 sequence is CASSLQGSLDTEAFF. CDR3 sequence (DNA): TGCGCCAGCAGCTTACAGGGGAGTCTTGACACTGAAGCTTTCTTT.

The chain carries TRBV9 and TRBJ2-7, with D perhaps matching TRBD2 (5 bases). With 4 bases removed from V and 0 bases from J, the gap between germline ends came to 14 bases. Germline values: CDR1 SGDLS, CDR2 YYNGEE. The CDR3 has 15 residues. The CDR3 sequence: CASSPGGFRSYEQYF. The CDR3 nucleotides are TGTGCCAGCAGCCCCGGAGGCTTTCGCTCCTACGAGCAGTACTTC. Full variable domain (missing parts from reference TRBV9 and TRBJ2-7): DSGVTQTPKHLITATGQRVTLRCSPRSGDLSVYWYQQSLDQGLQFLIQYYNGEERAKGNILERFSAQQFPDLHSELNLSSLELGDSALYFCASSPGGFRSYEQYFGPGTRLTVT.

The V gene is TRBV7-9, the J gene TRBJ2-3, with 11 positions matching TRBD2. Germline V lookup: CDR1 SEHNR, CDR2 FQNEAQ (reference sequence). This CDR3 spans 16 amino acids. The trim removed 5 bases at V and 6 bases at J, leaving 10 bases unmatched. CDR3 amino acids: CASSPGTSGRSDTQYF. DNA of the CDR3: TGTGCCAGCAGCCCCGGAACTAGCGGGAGATCGGATACGCAGTATTTT.

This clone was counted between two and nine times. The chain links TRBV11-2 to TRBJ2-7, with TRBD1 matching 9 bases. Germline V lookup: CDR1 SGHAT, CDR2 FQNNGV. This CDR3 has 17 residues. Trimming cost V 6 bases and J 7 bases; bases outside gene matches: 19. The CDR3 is CASSLGYSGTGSSEQYF. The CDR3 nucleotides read TGTGCCAGCAGTCTAGGGTACTCCGGGACAGGGTCTAGTGAGCAGTACTTC.

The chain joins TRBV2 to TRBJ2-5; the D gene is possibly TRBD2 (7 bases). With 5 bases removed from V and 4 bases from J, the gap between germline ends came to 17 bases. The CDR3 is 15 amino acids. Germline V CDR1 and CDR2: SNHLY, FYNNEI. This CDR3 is CASSRYGGRRETQYF. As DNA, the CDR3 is TGTGCCAGCAGTAGATACGGGGGGCGCAGAGAGACCCAGTACTTC.

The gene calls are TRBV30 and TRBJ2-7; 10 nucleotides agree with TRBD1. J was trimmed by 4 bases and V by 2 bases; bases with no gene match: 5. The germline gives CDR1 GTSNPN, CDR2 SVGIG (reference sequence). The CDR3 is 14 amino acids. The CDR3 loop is CAWSRGQGLYEQYF. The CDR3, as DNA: TGTGCCTGGAGTAGGGGACAGGGGTTGTACGAGCAGTACTTC. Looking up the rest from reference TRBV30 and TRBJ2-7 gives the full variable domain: SQTIHQWPATLVQPVGSPLSLECTVEGTSNPNLYWYRQAAGRGLQLLFYSVGIGQISSEVPQNLSASRPQDRQFILSSKKLLLSDSGFYLCAWSRGQGLYEQYFGPGTRLTVT.

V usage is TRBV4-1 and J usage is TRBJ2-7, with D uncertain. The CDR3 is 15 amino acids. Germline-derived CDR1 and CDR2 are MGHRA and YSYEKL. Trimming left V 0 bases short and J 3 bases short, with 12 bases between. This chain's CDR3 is CASSQELGPSYEQYF. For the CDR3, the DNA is TGCGCCAGCAGCCAAGAATTAGGTCCTAGCTACGAGCAGTACTTC.

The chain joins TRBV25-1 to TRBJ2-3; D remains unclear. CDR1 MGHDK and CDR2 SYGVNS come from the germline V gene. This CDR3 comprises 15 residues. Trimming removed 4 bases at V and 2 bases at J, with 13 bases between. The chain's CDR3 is CASSAASDFTDTQYF. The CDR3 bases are TGTGCCAGCAGTGCAGCCTCAGACTTCACAGATACGCAGTATTTT.

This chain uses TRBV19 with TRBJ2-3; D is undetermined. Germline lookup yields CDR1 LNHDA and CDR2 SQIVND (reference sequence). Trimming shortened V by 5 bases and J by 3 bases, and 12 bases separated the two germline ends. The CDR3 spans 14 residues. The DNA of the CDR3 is TGTGCCAGTAGTCCAACCTACGGTACAGATACGCAGTATTTT. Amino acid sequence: CASSPTYGTDTQYF.